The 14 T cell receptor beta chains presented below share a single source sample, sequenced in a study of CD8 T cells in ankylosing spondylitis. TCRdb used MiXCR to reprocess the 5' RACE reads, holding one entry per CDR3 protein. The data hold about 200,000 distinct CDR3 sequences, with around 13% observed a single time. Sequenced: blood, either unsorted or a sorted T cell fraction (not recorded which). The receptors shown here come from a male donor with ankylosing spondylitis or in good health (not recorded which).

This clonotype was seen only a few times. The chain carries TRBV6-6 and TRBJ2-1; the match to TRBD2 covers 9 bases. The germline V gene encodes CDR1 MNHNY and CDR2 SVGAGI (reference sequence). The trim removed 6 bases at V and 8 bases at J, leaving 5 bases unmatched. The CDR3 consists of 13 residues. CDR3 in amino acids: CASRAGGRYEQFF. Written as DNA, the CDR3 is TGTGCCAGCAGGGCGGGAGGGCGATATGAGCAGTTCTTC.

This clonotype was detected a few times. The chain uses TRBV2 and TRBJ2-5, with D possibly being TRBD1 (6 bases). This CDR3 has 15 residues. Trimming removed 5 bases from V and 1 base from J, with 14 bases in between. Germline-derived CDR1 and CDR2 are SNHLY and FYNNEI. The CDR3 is CASSIRRDTQETQYF. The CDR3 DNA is TGTGCCAGCAGTATTCGCCGGGACACCCAAGAGACCCAGTACTTC.

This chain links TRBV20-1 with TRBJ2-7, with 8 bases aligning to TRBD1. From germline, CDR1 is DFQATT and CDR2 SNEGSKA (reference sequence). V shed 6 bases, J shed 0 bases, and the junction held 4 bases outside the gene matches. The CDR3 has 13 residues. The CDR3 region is CSAGQESSYEQYF. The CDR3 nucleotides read TGCAGTGCGGGACAGGAGAGCTCCTACGAGCAGTACTTC.

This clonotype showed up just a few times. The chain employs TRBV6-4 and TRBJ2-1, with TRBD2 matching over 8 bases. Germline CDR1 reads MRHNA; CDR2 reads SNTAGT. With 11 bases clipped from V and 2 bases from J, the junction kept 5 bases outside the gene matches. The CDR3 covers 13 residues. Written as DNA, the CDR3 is TGTGCCGCGGGAGCGGGAGCCTACAATGAGCAGTTCTTC. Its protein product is CAAGAGAYNEQFF.

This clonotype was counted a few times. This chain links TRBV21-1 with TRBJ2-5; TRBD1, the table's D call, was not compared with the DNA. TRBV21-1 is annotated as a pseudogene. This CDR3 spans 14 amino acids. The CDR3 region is CASSKVGQVETQYF. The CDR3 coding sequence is TGTGCCAGCAGCAAGGTTGGACAAGTAGAGACCCAGTACTTC.

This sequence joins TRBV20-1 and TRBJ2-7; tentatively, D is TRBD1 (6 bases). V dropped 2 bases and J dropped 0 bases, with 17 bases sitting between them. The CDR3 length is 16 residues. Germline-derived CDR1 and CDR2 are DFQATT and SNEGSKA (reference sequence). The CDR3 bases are TGCAGTGCTAGATCTCCACAGGGCTCAAGCTCCTACGAGCAGTACTTC. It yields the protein CSARSPQGSSSYEQYF.

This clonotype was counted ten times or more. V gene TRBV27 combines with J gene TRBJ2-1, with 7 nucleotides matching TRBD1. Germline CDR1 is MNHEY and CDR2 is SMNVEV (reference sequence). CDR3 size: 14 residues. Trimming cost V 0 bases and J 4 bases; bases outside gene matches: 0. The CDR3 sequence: CASSLSRGYNEQFF. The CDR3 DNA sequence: TGTGCCAGCAGTTTATCCAGGGGGTACAATGAGCAGTTCTTC.

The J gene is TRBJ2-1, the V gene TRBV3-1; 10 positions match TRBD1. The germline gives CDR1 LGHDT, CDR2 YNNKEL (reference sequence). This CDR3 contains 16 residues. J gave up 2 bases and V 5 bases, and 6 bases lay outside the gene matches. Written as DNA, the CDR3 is TGTGCCAGCAGCGCCTCCGGGACAGGGGCCTACAATGAGCAGTTCTTC. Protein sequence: CASSASGTGAYNEQFF.

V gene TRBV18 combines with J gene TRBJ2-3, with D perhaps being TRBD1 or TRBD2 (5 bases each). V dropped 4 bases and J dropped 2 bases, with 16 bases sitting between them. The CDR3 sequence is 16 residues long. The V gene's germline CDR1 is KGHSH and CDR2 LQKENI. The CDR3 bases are TGTGCCAGCTCACGCAGGGCGGACGGGAACACAGATACGCAGTATTTT. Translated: CASSRRADGNTDTQYF.

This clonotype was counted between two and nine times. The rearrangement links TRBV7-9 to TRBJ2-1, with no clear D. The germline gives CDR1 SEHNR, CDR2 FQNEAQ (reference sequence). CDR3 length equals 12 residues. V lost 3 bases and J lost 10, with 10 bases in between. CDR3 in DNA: TGTGCCAGCAGCTTGCTCACCACGGAGCAGTTCTTC. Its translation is CASSLLTTEQFF.

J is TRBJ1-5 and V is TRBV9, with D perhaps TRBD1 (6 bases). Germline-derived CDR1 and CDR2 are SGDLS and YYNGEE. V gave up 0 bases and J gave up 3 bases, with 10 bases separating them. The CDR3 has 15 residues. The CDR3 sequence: CASSVGGGPNQPQHF. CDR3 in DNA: TGTGCCAGCAGCGTAGGCGGGGGGCCCAATCAGCCCCAGCATTTT.

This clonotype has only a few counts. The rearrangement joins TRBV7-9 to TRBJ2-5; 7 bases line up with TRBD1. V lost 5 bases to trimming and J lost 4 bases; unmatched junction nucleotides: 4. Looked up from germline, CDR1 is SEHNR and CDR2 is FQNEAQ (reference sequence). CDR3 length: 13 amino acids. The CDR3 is CASSQTGRETQYF. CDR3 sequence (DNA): TGTGCCAGCAGCCAGACAGGGCGAGAGACCCAGTACTTC.

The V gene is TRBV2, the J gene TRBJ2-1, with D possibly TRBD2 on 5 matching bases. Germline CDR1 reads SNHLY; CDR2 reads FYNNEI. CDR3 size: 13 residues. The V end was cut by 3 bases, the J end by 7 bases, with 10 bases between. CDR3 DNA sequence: TGTGCCAGCAGTGATGGTAGGGAGAATGAGCAGTTCTTC. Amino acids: CASSDGRENEQFF.

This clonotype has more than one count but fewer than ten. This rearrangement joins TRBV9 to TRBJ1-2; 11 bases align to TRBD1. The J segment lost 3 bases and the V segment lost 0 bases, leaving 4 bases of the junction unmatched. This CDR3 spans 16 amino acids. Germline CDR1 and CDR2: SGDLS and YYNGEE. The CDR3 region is CASSVVAGQGDYGYTF. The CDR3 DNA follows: TGTGCCAGCAGCGTAGTAGCGGGACAGGGGGACTATGGCTACACCTTC.